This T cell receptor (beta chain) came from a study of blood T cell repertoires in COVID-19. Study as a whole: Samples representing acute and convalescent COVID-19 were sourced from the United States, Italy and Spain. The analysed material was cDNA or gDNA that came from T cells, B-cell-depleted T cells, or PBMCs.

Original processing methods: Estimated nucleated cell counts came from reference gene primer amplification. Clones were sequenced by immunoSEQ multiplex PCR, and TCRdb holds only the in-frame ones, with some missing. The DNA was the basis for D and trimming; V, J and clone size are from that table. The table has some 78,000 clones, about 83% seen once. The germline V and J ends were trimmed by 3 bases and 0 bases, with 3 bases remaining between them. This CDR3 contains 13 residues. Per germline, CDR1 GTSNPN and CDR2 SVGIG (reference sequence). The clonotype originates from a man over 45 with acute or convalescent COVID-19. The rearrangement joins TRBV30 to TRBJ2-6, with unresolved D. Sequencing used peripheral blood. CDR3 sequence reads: CAWSFSGANVLTF. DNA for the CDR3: TGTGCCTGGAGCTTCTCTGGGGCCAACGTCCTGACTTTC.